Listed below are T cell receptor beta chains from one sample, sequenced in a study of blood T cell repertoires in COVID-19. The data were produced by immunoSEQ multiplex PCR, yet TCRdb's version contains in-frame clones alone and is incomplete. This table has 250,000 or so clones, approximately 90% appearing once. Sequenced input: PBMCs or T cells enriched from blood (not recorded which). The receptor set was obtained from a man in his forties who had been exposed to COVID-19. Both conserved end residues are part of each CDR3. D genes are given only for firm matches. Only part of the rows carry a size: once, few, many, or a class if the clone is expanded.

>.|TRBV3-1/TRBV3-2|TRBJ2-1|TRBD2
TGTGCCAGCCGACTAGCGGGAGCACATGAGCAGTTCTTC
CASRLAGAHEQFF
>.|TRBV5-1|TRBJ1-1|.
TGCGCCAGCAGCGAAGACGGAGGCGGAGTGGCTTTCTTT
CASSEDGGGVAFF
>.|TRBV2|TRBJ1-4|.
TGTGCCAGCCGCCGGGGAACTAATGAAAAACTGTTTTTT
CASRRGTNEKLFF
>.|TRBV19|TRBJ2-2|TRBD2
TGTGCCAGTAGGTGGCTAGCGGGAGGGCCCCACACCGGGGAGCTGTTTTTT
CASRWLAGGPHTGELFF
>.|TRBV6-2/TRBV6-3|TRBJ2-3|TRBD1
TGTGCCAGCAGTGCGGGACAGGGGGCTTGGGATACGCAGTATTTT
CASSAGQGAWDTQYF
>.|TRBV5-1|TRBJ1-2|TRBD1
TGCGCCAGCAGCGCCAGGGGGGACGGGGATGGCTACACCTTC
CASSARGDGDGYTF
>.|TRBV7-2|TRBJ2-7|TRBD2
TGTGCCAGCAGGCCGACGGGAGGCTACGAGCAGTACTTC
CASRPTGGYEQYF
>.|TRBV5-1|TRBJ1-2|TRBD1
TGCGCCAGCAGGAGGAGGACAGGGGACGCCGGGGGCTACACCTTC
CASRRRTGDAGGYTF
>.|TRBV6-5|TRBJ1-2|TRBD1
TGTGCCAGCAGTTACTCGTACAGGGGGCAAGGTGGCTACACCTTC
CASSYSYRGQGGYTF
>.|TRBV7-8|TRBJ1-1|.
TGTGCCAGCAGCTTGACGAGGCGAGACACTGAAGCTTTCTTT
CASSLTRRDTEAFF
>.|TRBV24-1|TRBJ2-3|.
TGTGCCACCAGTGCCATAGCGGGCACAGATACGCAGTATTTT
CATSAIAGTDTQYF
>.|TRBV10-3|TRBJ2-3|.
TGTGCCAGCAGAAAAGGGACATTTAGCACAGATACGCAGTATTTT
CASRKGTFSTDTQYF
>.|TRBV27|TRBJ2-7|TRBD1
TGTGCCAGCAGAGGGACAGGGATCTCCTACGAGCAGTACTTC
CASRGTGISYEQYF
>.|TRBV29-1|TRBJ2-3|TRBD2
TGCAGCACCGGACTAGCAGCAGATACGCAGTATTTT
CSTGLAADTQYF
>.|TRBV7-3|TRBJ2-1|TRBD2
TGTGCCAGCAGCGGTAGCGGGAGGAATGAGCAGTTCTTC
CASSGSGRNEQFF
>.|TRBV15|TRBJ2-1|.
TGTGCCACCAGCAGAGATATTTTGCAGGTAGACTACAATGAGCAGTTCTTC
CATSRDILQVDYNEQFF
>.|TRBV3-1/TRBV3-2|TRBJ2-3|.
TGTGCCAGCAGCCAGTTCTCAGGGAGCACAGATACGCAGTATTTT
CASSQFSGSTDTQYF
>.|TRBV2|TRBJ2-5|.
TGTGCCAGCAGCCAGGGGTCGGGAATCGGGGAGACCCAGTACTTC
CASSQGSGIGETQYF
>.|TRBV7-2|TRBJ2-1|.
TGTGCCAGCAGCTTAGTTGGACAAATAGGGGGCAATGAGCAGTTCTTC
CASSLVGQIGGNEQFF
>.|TRBV28|TRBJ2-2|.
TGTGCCAGCAGTCAGGCGAACACCGGGGAGCTGTTTTTT
CASSQANTGELFF
>once|TRBV27|TRBJ2-1|.
TGTGCCAGCAGTTTATTGGGCGGGGACGGGTGGCAGTTCTTC
CASSLLGGDGWQFF
>.|TRBV7-9|TRBJ2-7|.
TGTGCCAGCAGCTTAAGAGGGTCTGAATCCTACGAGCAGTACTTC
CASSLRGSESYEQYF
>.|TRBV7-9|TRBJ2-1|TRBD2
TGTGCCAGCAGCCAAAAGACAGGGAGGACTAGCGGGAGGTACAATGAGCAGTTCTTC
CASSQKTGRTSGRYNEQFF
>.|TRBV7-6|TRBJ1-6|.
TGTGCCAGCAGCGTACAGGTTTCTAATTCACCCCTCCACTTT
CASSVQVSNSPLHF
>.|TRBV2|TRBJ2-6|TRBD2
TGTGCCAGCAGTGCAGGTCTAGCGGGAGCTGGGGCCAACGTCCTGACTTTC
CASSAGLAGAGANVLTF
>.|TRBV9|TRBJ2-1|.
TGTGCCAGCAGCCCTGTCCAGGGCAGTTACAATGAGCAGTTCTTC
CASSPVQGSYNEQFF
>.|TRBV7-6|TRBJ2-3|TRBD2
TGTGCCAGCAGCTCAGGGACGGGAGGGCCGGAGGGAGATACGCAGTATTTT
CASSSGTGGPEGDTQYF